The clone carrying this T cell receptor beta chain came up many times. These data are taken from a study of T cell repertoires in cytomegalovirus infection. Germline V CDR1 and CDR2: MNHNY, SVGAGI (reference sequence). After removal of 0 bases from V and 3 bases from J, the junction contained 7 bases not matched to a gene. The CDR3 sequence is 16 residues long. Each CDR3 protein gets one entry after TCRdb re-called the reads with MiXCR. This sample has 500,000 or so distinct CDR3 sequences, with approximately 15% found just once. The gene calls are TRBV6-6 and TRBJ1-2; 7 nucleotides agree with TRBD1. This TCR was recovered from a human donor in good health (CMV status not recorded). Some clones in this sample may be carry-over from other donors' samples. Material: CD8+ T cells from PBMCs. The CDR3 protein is CASSYSTLDRDYGYTF. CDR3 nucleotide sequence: TGTGCCAGCAGTTACTCGACGCTCGACAGGGACTATGGCTACACCTTC.